Each of the 17 T cell receptor beta chains below was sequenced from the same sample in a study of response to subunit inactivated influenza vaccine. TCRdb reprocessed the RT-PCR reads via MiXCR and lists one record per CDR3 protein. The sample lists 650,000 or so distinct CDR3 sequences; roughly 15% were seen once. This specimen was PBMCs from blood, taken around 14 days before vaccination. Receptor source: a man in his forties or fifties who received an inactivated influenza vaccine.

V is TRBV21-1 and J is TRBJ2-7. TRBV21-1 is shown as a pseudogene. The CDR3 runs to 11 residues. The CDR3 nucleotides are TGTGCCAGCAGCAAACCGGGACCTACGTACTTC. Its translation is CASSKPGPTYF.

This clonotype was seen repeatedly, ten times or more. The chain carries TRBV28 and TRBJ2-1; TRBD1 matches 9 bases. The V segment lost 5 bases and the J segment 12 bases; nucleotides outside the gene matches: 23. Germline V gives CDR1 MDHEN, CDR2 SYDVKM. The CDR3 runs 18 residues. CDR3 coding DNA: TGTGCCAGCAGTCCAAGGTGGCTACGGACAGGGGATTCAAGAAGGCAGTTCTTC. Amino acid sequence: CASSPRWLRTGDSRRQFF. Using reference TRBV28 and TRBJ2-1 for the parts outside the CDR3, the full variable domain is DVKVTQSSRYLVKRTGEKVFLECVQDMDHENMFWYRQDPGLGLRLIYFSYDVKMKEKGDIPEGYSVSREKKERFSLILESASTNQTSMYLCASSPRWLRTGDSRRQFFGPGTRLTVL.

This clonotype was seen a handful of times. The CDR3 nucleotides are TGCGCCAGCAGCTTGGTCCCGATCGGGACAGGGAACACCGGGGAGCTGTTTTTT. This translates into CASSLVPIGTGNTGELFF. The J gene is TRBJ2-2, the V gene TRBV5-1, with 8 bases identical to TRBD1. The CDR3 length is 18 residues. The V segment lost 0 bases and the J segment 1 base; nucleotides outside the gene matches: 8. CDR1 is SGHRS, CDR2 YFSETQ, per germline. The full variable domain, its missing parts supplied by reference TRBV5-1 and TRBJ2-2, is KAGVTQTPRYLIKTRGQQVTLSCSPISGHRSVSWYQQTPGQGLQFLFEYFSETQRNKGNFPGRFSGRQFSNSRSEMNVSTLELGDSALYLCASSLVPIGTGNTGELFFGEGSRLTVL.

The sample holds many counts of this clonotype. CDR3 bases: TGCGCCAGCACCCTAGCGGGGGGCACAGATACGCAGTATTTT. It yields the protein CASTLAGGTDTQYF. The chain links TRBV5-1 to TRBJ2-3, with TRBD2 matching 10 bases. The germline V gene encodes CDR1 SGHRS and CDR2 YFSETQ. V lost 6 bases and J lost 1; bases outside the gene matches: 2. The CDR3 consists of 14 residues.

The V and J genes are TRBV3-1 and TRBJ2-5; the D gene could be TRBD1 or TRBD2 (6 bases each). The V and J ends lost 0 bases and 4 bases respectively, with 15 bases between them. CDR3 size: 16 residues. Per germline, CDR1 LGHDT and CDR2 YNNKEL (reference sequence). In DNA form, the CDR3 reads TGTGCCAGCAGCCAAGATGTCAGGGGAGGAGGAGAGACCCAGTACTTC. This encodes CASSQDVRGGGETQYF.

As regards this clonotype: At one boundary the junction diverges from the germline segment, which might be a read error. The V and J genes are TRBV15 and TRBJ1-5, with D uncertain. The CDR3 covers 13 residues. Germline CDR1 and CDR2: LNHNV and YYDKDF (reference sequence). The CDR3 coding sequence is TGTGCCACCAGCAGTTTTGATAGTCAGTCCCAGCATTTT. Its protein product is CATSSFDSQSQHF. The whole variable domain, filled in from reference TRBV15 and TRBJ1-5, reads DAMVIQNPRYQVTQFGKPVTLSCSQTLNHNVMYWYQQKSSQAPKLLFHYYDKDFNNEADTPDNFQSRRPNTSFCFLDIRSPGLGDTAMYLCATSSFDSQSQHFGDGTRLSIL.

There are a few counts of this clonotype. The genes are TRBV6-2 or TRBV6-3 and TRBJ1-1; D possibly corresponds to TRBD1 (5 bases). Germline CDR1 MNHEY, CDR2 SVGEGT. V was cut by 5 bases and J by 2 bases, with 18 bases left in between. The CDR3 contains 16 residues. The CDR3 here is CASSRSTGTVNTEAFF. The CDR3 nucleotides read TGTGCCAGCAGTCGCTCTACCGGGACGGTTAACACTGAAGCTTTCTTT.

The chain is built from TRBV29-1 and TRBJ2-3; D possibly corresponds to TRBD2 (6 bases). This CDR3 spans 17 amino acids. Trimming took 4 bases from V and 0 from J, leaving 20 bases between them. The V gene's germline CDR1 is SQVTM and CDR2 ANQGSEA. Written as DNA, the CDR3 is TGCAGCGTTGGCGGGACGGATACGCCCGCTAGCACAGATACGCAGTATTTT. It codes for CSVGGTDTPASTDTQYF.

The table lists this clonotype with many counts. The J gene is TRBJ2-7, the V gene TRBV20-1; 11 bases fit TRBD2. The junction had 7 bases not matched to a gene; V was cut back by 3 bases and J by 0 bases. CDR1 and CDR2 (germline): DFQATT, SNEGSKA (reference sequence). The CDR3 spans 16 residues. CDR3 bases: TGCAGTGCTAGGCCTAGCGGGGGGCCGAGCTCCTACGAGCAGTACTTC. Amino acids: CSARPSGGPSSYEQYF.

This clonotype was observed a handful of times. This chain links TRBV27 with TRBJ2-1; 12 bases agree with TRBD2. CDR1 MNHEY and CDR2 SMNVEV come from the germline V gene (reference sequence). The length of the CDR3 is 15 residues. The V gene end was trimmed by 3 bases and the J gene end by 6 bases; junction bases not matched to a gene: 3. The CDR3, as DNA: TGTGCCAGCAGTTTCCTAGCGGGGGGGCCCAATGAGCAGTTCTTC. It encodes CASSFLAGGPNEQFF.

The CDR3 spells CASSTGTARETQYF. The CDR3 DNA is TGCGCCAGCAGCACCGGGACGGCCCGGGAGACCCAGTACTTC. The chain links TRBV5-1 to TRBJ2-5; the D gene could be TRBD1 or TRBD2 (5 bases each). Germline values: CDR1 SGHRS, CDR2 YFSETQ. The CDR3 has 14 residues. V lost 4 bases to trimming and J lost 5 bases, with 15 bases between them.

V gene TRBV29-1 combines with J gene TRBJ1-4; maybe TRBD1 (6 bases). The CDR3 loop spans 11 amino acids. Germline values: CDR1 SQVTM, CDR2 ANQGSEA. The V gene lost 4 bases and the J gene lost 10 bases, with 10 bases spanning the gap. As DNA, the CDR3 is TGCAGCGTTGGAGTAGGGGGAAAACTGTTTTTT. This encodes CSVGVGGKLFF.

A few counts support this clonotype. The V call is TRBV10-3, the J call TRBJ2-2; a weak D match, TRBD2 (6 bases). CDR1 is ENHRY, CDR2 SYGVKD, per germline. V was shortened by 5 bases and J by 6 bases, with 10 bases between the two germline ends. The CDR3 has 13 residues. The CDR3 reads CAISWGESGELFF. CDR3 nucleotide sequence: TGTGCCATCAGTTGGGGGGAATCCGGGGAGCTGTTTTTT.

V gene TRBV18 combines with J gene TRBJ2-3; no reliable D call. The V end was cut by 3 bases, the J end by 0 bases, with 10 bases between. Per germline, CDR1 KGHSH and CDR2 LQKENI. CDR3 length equals 15 residues. The chain's CDR3 is CASSPWAASTDTQYF. CDR3 bases: TGTGCCAGCTCACCCTGGGCGGCTAGCACAGATACGCAGTATTTT.

This clonotype showed up many times. V and J are TRBV29-1 and TRBJ2-7, with TRBD1 as a possible D gene (6 bases). The CDR3 length is 13 residues. Trimming stripped 4 bases from V and 2 bases from J, with 12 bases between. Germline CDR1 SQVTM, CDR2 ANQGSEA. In nucleotides, the CDR3 is TGCAGCGTTGGGAAGGACAGTCCCTACGAGCAGTACTTC. Translated: CSVGKDSPYEQYF.

This chain connects TRBV11-2 to TRBJ2-2; 9 positions agree with TRBD1. Germline V gene lookup returns CDR1 SGHAT and CDR2 FQNNGV. V dropped 5 bases and J dropped 7; count of bases not matched to a gene: 17. The CDR3 spans 18 residues. CDR3 bases: TGTGCCAGCAGCGTACCTTTGAGGACAGGGGCTTATTACGGGGAGCTGTTTTTT. Translated, it gives CASSVPLRTGAYYGELFF.

This clonotype came up many times. The rearrangement uses TRBV4-1 and TRBJ2-7; D possibly corresponds to TRBD1 (6 bases). V lost 1 base to trimming and J lost 6 bases, with 16 bases between them. CDR1 and CDR2 from the germline V gene are MGHRA and YSYEKL. The CDR3 is made up of 15 amino acids. CDR3 nucleotide sequence: TGCGCCAGCAGCCAAGCCGGGACACTAAGGGGCGAGCAGTACTTC. It translates to CASSQAGTLRGEQYF.